A selection of T cell receptor beta chains follows, all from one sample in a study of PD-1 blockade in classical Hodgkin lymphoma. Clones were sequenced by immunoSEQ multiplex PCR, and TCRdb holds only the in-frame ones, with some missing. In the table there are more than 95,000 clones, 89% of which are singletons. The starting material was peripheral blood mononuclear cells (PBMCs), obtained before the fourth cycle of nivolumab. Receptors were obtained from a human donor with classical Hodgkin lymphoma. Both conserved end residues are part of each CDR3. The D gene is left open where the match is weak. Some rows have no size entry. The others give once, few or many, or a class for an expanded clone.

cdr3_nt cdr3_aa j_call v_call clone_size d_call
TGTGCCAGCAGTTACGTGAGCCCGAACTACGAGCAGTACTTC CASSYVSPNYEQYF TRBJ2-7 TRBV6-5 - -
TGTGCCAGCAGTTACGGGACTAGCGGGAGTGGAGAGCAGTACTTC CASSYGTSGSGEQYF TRBJ2-7 TRBV6-5 - TRBD2
TGCAGCGTTGAAAAGGGGGTTCCTAACTATGGCTACACCTTC CSVEKGVPNYGYTF TRBJ1-2 TRBV29-1 - -
TGTGCCAGCAGCTTGGGTCTTCTGGCGAACACTGAAGCTTTCTTT CASSLGLLANTEAFF TRBJ1-1 TRBV2 - -
TGTGCCTGGACCCTGACAGGGACCAACTATGGCTACACCTTC CAWTLTGTNYGYTF TRBJ1-2 TRBV30 - TRBD1
TGCAGCGCCGAGGCCATGGGAAACACCATATATTTT CSAEAMGNTIYF TRBJ1-3 TRBV29-1 - -
TGTGCCAGTAGAGCACAGGGAACCCAGCCCCAGCATTTT CASRAQGTQPQHF TRBJ1-5 TRBV19 - -
TGTGCCAGCAGTTTAGGACCGCTGAGGCTAGCGGGAGGAAATGAGCAGTTCTTC CASSLGPLRLAGGNEQFF TRBJ2-1 TRBV27 - TRBD2
TGCAGCGTTGTAGGGGGGCGCGCCCCTTACGAGCAGTACTTC CSVVGGRAPYEQYF TRBJ2-7 TRBV29-1 - -
TGTGCCAGCAGCTTAGGGCCGGGCACTGAAGCTTTCTTT CASSLGPGTEAFF TRBJ1-1 TRBV11-2 - -
TGTGCCAGCAGCCCCCGGGCGAGGACTGAGCAGTTCTTC CASSPRARTEQFF TRBJ2-1 TRBV6-6 - -
TGTGCCAGCAGCTTAGGGACAGGGACAGATACGCAGTATTTT CASSLGTGTDTQYF TRBJ2-3 TRBV7-2 - TRBD1
TGTGCCAGCAGCTTGGGGGGGAGCTACAATGAGCAGTTCTTC CASSLGGSYNEQFF TRBJ2-1 TRBV9 once TRBD2
TGTGCCTGGAGCTGGACTGGAGGCTCCTACAATGAGCAGTTCTTC CAWSWTGGSYNEQFF TRBJ2-1 TRBV30 - -
TGTGCCAGCAGTAATAACCCGGGACTAGCGGGAATAAATGAGCAGTTCTTC CASSNNPGLAGINEQFF TRBJ2-1 TRBV2 - TRBD2
TGTGCCAGCAGTTTACGGACTAGCGGGAAATACGAGCAGTACTTC CASSLRTSGKYEQYF TRBJ2-7 TRBV28 - TRBD2
TGTGCCAGCAGCCGGCGGGGAGCAGGGTCGCGGGAGCAGTACTTC CASSRRGAGSREQYF TRBJ2-7 TRBV13 - -
TGCAGCGTTGAAGATGAGGCTAGCGGGAGGGCCCCTAATGAGCAGTTCTTC CSVEDEASGRAPNEQFF TRBJ2-1 TRBV29-1 - TRBD2
TGTGCCAGCAGCCCCCCCAGTGCGAGGGCAGGGTCGGATACGCAGTATTTT CASSPPSARAGSDTQYF TRBJ2-3 TRBV7-2 - -
TGTGCCAGCAGCTTAATGGGTCGACAGAGAAATGAAAAACTGTTTTTT CASSLMGRQRNEKLFF TRBJ1-4 TRBV7-9 - -
TGTGCCAGCAGCCCTCGAGGACTAGCGGGAGTTAAGTACAATGAGCAGTTCTTC CASSPRGLAGVKYNEQFF TRBJ2-1 TRBV5-4 - TRBD2
TGTGCCAGCAGCACTAGGGGACTTAACTATGGCTACACCTTC CASSTRGLNYGYTF TRBJ1-2 TRBV11-1 - -
TGTGCCAGTAATCTACCGGGAGAGAACTATGGCTACACCTTC CASNLPGENYGYTF TRBJ1-2 TRBV19 few -
TGTGCCAGCAGCTTGGGAGACAGCCGTTACGAGCAGTACTTC CASSLGDSRYEQYF TRBJ2-7 TRBV5-4 - -
TGCGCCAGCGGGTCGGGAGATGACACAGATACGCAGTATTTT CASGSGDDTDTQYF TRBJ2-3 TRBV5-1 - -
TGTGCCACCAGCAGAGATTCCGCAGGGGGGGCCTCCGAGCAGTACTTC CATSRDSAGGASEQYF TRBJ2-7 TRBV15 - -
TGTGCCAGCAGCTTAGGAGATACGCAGTATTTT CASSLGDTQYF TRBJ2-3 TRBV5-6 - -
TGCGCCAGCAGCTTGGGTCTTAACTATGGCTACACCTTC CASSLGLNYGYTF TRBJ1-2 TRBV5-1 - -
TGCGCCAGCAGCCAGACTTATAATCCAGATACGCAGTATTTT CASSQTYNPDTQYF TRBJ2-3 TRBV4-3 - -
TGTGCCAGCTCAGGGGACAGGAACACTGAAGCTTTCTTT CASSGDRNTEAFF TRBJ1-1 TRBV18 - TRBD1
TGTGCCAGCAGTGCGGGCGACCCTGCAGTCGATGAGCAGTTCTTC CASSAGDPAVDEQFF TRBJ2-1 TRBV28 - -
TGTGCCAGTAGTTTCCTAGCGGGATCCGGCAAAAACATTCAGTACTTC CASSFLAGSGKNIQYF TRBJ2-4 TRBV19 - TRBD2
TGTGCCAGTAGTATAGCACAGGGGACTGGAAACACCATATATTTT CASSIAQGTGNTIYF TRBJ1-3 TRBV19 - TRBD1
TGCGCCAGCAGCTTGGAGCAGGGCTTCGGTGGCTACACCTTC CASSLEQGFGGYTF TRBJ1-2 TRBV5-1 - -
TGTGCCAGCAGTTTATATCCAGCTTACGAGCAGTACTTC CASSLYPAYEQYF TRBJ2-7 TRBV27 - -
TGTGCCAGCAGCTTTGACGGCTCCTACAATGAGCAGTTCTTC CASSFDGSYNEQFF TRBJ2-1 TRBV5-6 - -
TGTGCCAGCAGTGACCTGACTAGCGGACAAGAGACCCAGTACTTC CASSDLTSGQETQYF TRBJ2-5 TRBV25-1 - TRBD2
TGTGCCAGCAGCCAAGCTGGGAGAAGAGGGGGCTACACCTTC CASSQAGRRGGYTF TRBJ1-2 TRBV14 - -
TGTGCCAGCAGCTTGGGACAGGGGGAATACGAGCAGTACTTC CASSLGQGEYEQYF TRBJ2-7 TRBV7-9 - TRBD1
TGTGCCAGCAGCCCGAGGGACTACGGCTACACCTTC CASSPRDYGYTF TRBJ1-2 TRBV7-2 - -
TGTGCCAGCAGCCGTAGCGGGAGGGCCATCAATGAGCAGTTCTTC CASSRSGRAINEQFF TRBJ2-1 TRBV27 - TRBD2
TGTGCCAGCAGTCTCCAAGGGGGGGGCCGCGAGCAGTACTTC CASSLQGGGREQYF TRBJ2-7 TRBV28 - -
TGTGCCAGCAGCAGGTTTAGGGAAGGAACTGAAGCTTTCTTT CASSRFREGTEAFF TRBJ1-1 TRBV9 - -
TGCGCCAGCAGCCAAGTAGGCCTAGCGCTCGGTGAGCAGTTCTTC CASSQVGLALGEQFF TRBJ2-1 TRBV4-1 once -
TGTGCCAGCAGCTGGACTAGCGGAACCTACAATGAGCAGTTCTTC CASSWTSGTYNEQFF TRBJ2-1 TRBV11-2 - TRBD2